The 10 T cell receptor beta chains reported below all come from one sample, sequenced in a study of blood T cell repertoires in COVID-19. Libraries were prepared by immunoSEQ multiplex PCR; TCRdb keeps only in-frame clonotypes and omits some of them. Counted here are about 150,000 clones, more than 75% occurring once; the ten biggest clones make up 7% to 10%. The specimen sequenced was peripheral blood. The source is a woman aged 60 to 75 with COVID-19, enrolled during active disease.

V and J are TRBV6-5 and TRBJ2-4; D perhaps matches TRBD1 (6 bases). Trimming took 2 bases from V and 3 from J, leaving 14 bases between them. This CDR3 has 16 amino acids. Looked up from germline, CDR1 is MNHEY and CDR2 is SVGAGI. CDR3 sequence (DNA): TGTGCCAGCAGTTACGGCACAGGGCAGGGCAAAAACATTCAGTACTTC. Translation gives CASSYGTGQGKNIQYF.

The rearrangement joins TRBV7-9 to TRBJ2-1; 10 positions agree with TRBD2. The junction had 9 bases not matched to a gene; V was cut back by 6 bases and J by 7 bases. The CDR3 runs 15 residues. Germline V gives CDR1 SEHNR, CDR2 FQNEAQ (reference sequence). In DNA form, the CDR3 reads TGTGCCAGCAGACCTACTAGCGGGATAGGGAATGAGCAGTTCTTC. This gives the protein CASRPTSGIGNEQFF.

The chain employs TRBV19 and TRBJ2-1, with D perhaps matching TRBD2 (6 bases). The CDR3 contains 15 residues. Per germline, CDR1 LNHDA and CDR2 SQIVND (reference sequence). With 5 bases removed from V and 2 bases from J, the gap between germline ends came to 13 bases. The CDR3 sequence is CASSPGRGTYNEQFF. The CDR3 nucleotides are TGTGCCAGTAGTCCCGGACGGGGGACCTACAATGAGCAGTTCTTC. The variable domain in full, with the rest retrieved from reference TRBV19 and TRBJ2-1, is DGGITQSPKYLFRKEGQNVTLSCEQNLNHDAMYWYRQDPGQGLRLIYYSQIVNDFQKGDIAEGYSVSREKKESFPLTVTSAQKNPTAFYLCASSPGRGTYNEQFFGPGTRLTVL.

This chain links TRBV10-3 with TRBJ1-6, with D possibly being TRBD1 (5 bases). The germline V gene has CDR1 ENHRY and CDR2 SYGVKD. The CDR3 totals 13 residues. Trimming removed 4 bases at V and 9 bases at J, with 10 bases between. The CDR3 nucleotides are TGTGCCATCAGTGTCGGGGGGACTTCACCCCTCCACTTT. Its protein is CAISVGGTSPLHF.

This chain joins TRBV19 and TRBJ2-1; 9 nucleotides agree with TRBD1. CDR3 length equals 16 residues. CDR1 LNHDA and CDR2 SQIVND come from the germline V gene (reference sequence). V lost 5 bases and J lost 7; bases outside the gene matches: 12. Here the CDR3 DNA reads TGTGCCAGTAGTGGGGTGGGGACAGGGATTCGGAATGAGCAGTTCTTC. Its translation is CASSGVGTGIRNEQFF.

The chain links TRBV30 to TRBJ1-2; D is perhaps TRBD1 (5 bases). Trimming removed 4 bases at V and 5 bases at J, with 14 bases between. The germline V gene encodes CDR1 GTSNPN and CDR2 SVGIG (reference sequence). This CDR3 comprises 13 residues. The CDR3 bases are TGTGCCTGGAAGGGCAGGGCGGGGTATGGCTACACCTTC. Protein: CAWKGRAGYGYTF.

The chain has TRBV3-1 (or the pseudogene TRBV3-2) and TRBJ2-1, with D maybe TRBD2 (6 bases). The CDR3 runs to 16 residues. Trimming removed 1 base from V and 2 bases from J, with 12 bases in between. CDR1 and CDR2 (germline): LGHDT, YNNKEL (reference sequence). CDR3 nucleotide sequence: TGTGCCAGCAGCCAAGCCTTAGCGGTAGCCTACAATGAGCAGTTCTTC. Translated: CASSQALAVAYNEQFF.

This sequence joins TRBV7-8 and TRBJ1-5; D is unclear. Per germline, CDR1 SGHVS and CDR2 FQNEAQ. The CDR3 has 13 amino acids. The V gene lost 1 base and the J gene lost 3 bases, with 4 bases spanning the gap. The chain's CDR3 is CASSLGLNQPQHF. CDR3 bases: TGTGCCAGCAGCTTAGGACTCAATCAGCCCCAGCATTTT. Full variable domain (remainder filled in from reference TRBV7-8 and TRBJ1-5): GAGVSQSPRYKVAKRGQDVALRCDPISGHVSLFWYQQALGQGPEFLTYFQNEAQLDKSGLPSDRFFAERPEGSVSTLKIQRTQQEDSAVYLCASSLGLNQPQHFGDGTRLSIL.

The V gene is TRBV5-6, the J gene TRBJ2-5; 9 bases line up with TRBD2. Germline V lookup: CDR1 SGHDT, CDR2 YYEEEE. There are 16 residues in the CDR3. After removal of 1 base from V and 5 bases from J, the junction contained 9 bases not matched to a gene. The CDR3 DNA sequence: TGTGCCAGCAGCTTGTCGAGCGGGGGGCCCGTGGAGACCCAGTACTTC. As protein: CASSLSSGGPVETQYF.

The J gene is TRBJ1-1, the V gene TRBV12-3 or TRBV12-4; possible D gene TRBD1, 5 bases. There are 13 residues in the CDR3. V was shortened by 5 bases and J by 3 bases, with 10 bases between the two germline ends. The CDR3 protein is CASSLDTYTEAFF. As DNA, the CDR3 is TGTGCCAGCAGTCTGGACACTTACACTGAAGCTTTCTTT.